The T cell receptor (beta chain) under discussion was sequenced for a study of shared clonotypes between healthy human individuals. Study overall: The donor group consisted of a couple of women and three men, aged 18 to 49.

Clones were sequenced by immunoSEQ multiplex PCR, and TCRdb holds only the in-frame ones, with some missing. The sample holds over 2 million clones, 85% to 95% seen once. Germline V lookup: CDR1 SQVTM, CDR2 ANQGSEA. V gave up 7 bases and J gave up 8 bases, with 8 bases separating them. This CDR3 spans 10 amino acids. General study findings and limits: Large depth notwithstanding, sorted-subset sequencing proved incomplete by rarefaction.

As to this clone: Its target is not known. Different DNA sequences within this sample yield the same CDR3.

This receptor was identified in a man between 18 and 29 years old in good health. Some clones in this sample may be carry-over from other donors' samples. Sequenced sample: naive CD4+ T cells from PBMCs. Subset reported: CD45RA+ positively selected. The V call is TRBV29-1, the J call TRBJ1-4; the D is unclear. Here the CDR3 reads CSAANEKLFF. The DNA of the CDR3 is TGCAGCGCCGCAAACGAAAAACTGTTTTTT.